Below, 8 T cell receptor beta chains from the same sample are listed, as sequenced in a study of blood T cell repertoires in COVID-19. Sequencing used immunoSEQ multiplex PCR; TCRdb keeps in-frame clones, though not all of them. The sample lists a few hundred thousand clones, about 93% seen once, with 6.5% to 8% in the top ten. The sequenced sample consisted of peripheral blood. These receptors were obtained from a young woman with COVID-19, enrolled during active disease.

This rearrangement joins TRBV18 to TRBJ2-3; 7 bases are shared with TRBD2. This CDR3 contains 16 residues. The germline CDR1 and CDR2 sequences are KGHSH and LQKENI. V shed 7 bases, J shed 2 bases, and the junction held 12 bases outside the gene matches. The CDR3 region is CASLRTGGSPTDTQYF. For the CDR3, the DNA is TGTGCCAGCTTACGCACGGGAGGCAGCCCCACAGATACGCAGTATTTT.

The chain carries TRBV7-2 and TRBJ2-3; possibly TRBD2 for D (6 bases). The CDR3 runs to 15 residues. Trimming shortened V by 5 bases and J by 6 bases, and 18 bases separated the two germline ends. Per the germline V gene, CDR1 is SGHTA and CDR2 is FQGNSA. The CDR3 region is CASSPRLVSADTQYF. The CDR3 DNA follows: TGTGCCAGCAGCCCCCGACTAGTTTCCGCTGATACGCAGTATTTT. Looking up the rest from reference TRBV7-2 and TRBJ2-3 gives the full variable domain: GAGVSQSPSNKVTEKGKDVELRCDPISGHTALYWYRQSLGQGLEFLIYFQGNSAPDKSGLPSDRFSAERTGGSVSTLTIQRTQQEDSAVYLCASSPRLVSADTQYFGPGTRLTVL.

The chain joins TRBV14 to TRBJ2-7, with no clear D. V was pared by 3 bases and J by 4 bases, with 7 bases between. Germline CDR1 reads SGHDN; CDR2 reads FVKESK. The CDR3 length is 12 residues. CDR3: CASSHSLYEQYF. CDR3 in DNA: TGTGCCAGCAGCCATTCCCTTTACGAGCAGTACTTC.

V and J are TRBV5-1 and TRBJ1-4; 9 bases align to TRBD1. After removal of 0 bases from V and 7 bases from J, the junction contained 7 bases not matched to a gene. The CDR3 is made up of 16 amino acids. CDR1 is SGHRS, CDR2 YFSETQ, per germline. CDR3 in amino acids: CASSLEGQGGSEKLFF. The CDR3 bases are TGCGCCAGCAGCTTGGAGGGACAGGGAGGGAGTGAAAAACTGTTTTTT.

This chain joins TRBV29-1 and TRBJ2-7; 14 bases line up with TRBD2. CDR3 length: 15 residues. V was clipped by 2 bases and J by 6 bases; unmatched bases: 6. Germline CDR1 reads SQVTM; CDR2 reads ANQGSEA. CDR3 in DNA: TGCAGCGTTGAACGGGGACTAGCGGGAGTACGCGAGCAGTACTTC. It encodes CSVERGLAGVREQYF.

The V gene is TRBV6-1, the J gene TRBJ1-4; D unclear. The V and J ends lost 1 base and 7 bases respectively, with 10 bases between them. The germline gives CDR1 MNHNS, CDR2 SASEGT. This CDR3 has 14 amino acids. The CDR3, as DNA: TGTGCCAGCAGTGAAGGGCAGGCCCCTGAAAAACTGTTTTTT. Translated: CASSEGQAPEKLFF.

This clone was counted only a few times. The DNA of the CDR3 is TGTGCCAGCAGTAACCCAACTAGCGGGAGGGGGGATACGCAGTATTTT. Its protein is CASSNPTSGRGDTQYF. This chain connects TRBV5-4 to TRBJ2-3; the match to TRBD2 covers 13 bases. The CDR3 loop spans 16 amino acids. Germline V gives CDR1 SGHNT, CDR2 YYREEE (reference sequence). The V and J ends lost 5 bases and 6 bases, in that order; junction bases with no gene match: 9.

The V call is TRBV6-5, the J call TRBJ2-5, with TRBD2 identical over 8 bases. J gave up 5 bases and V 7 bases, and 9 bases lay outside the gene matches. This CDR3 spans 14 amino acids. Germline V gene data show CDR1 as MNHEY and CDR2 as SVGAGI. The CDR3 loop is CASITVAGYETQYF. The DNA for the CDR3 is TGTGCCAGCATCACGGTAGCGGGATATGAGACCCAGTACTTC.